The rows below give T cell receptor beta chains drawn from one sample of a study of blood T cell repertoires in COVID-19. Only in-frame clones appear in the TCRdb table, and some are missing; sequencing was by immunoSEQ multiplex PCR. This table holds a few hundred thousand clones, roughly 89% found once. The sample consisted of PBMCs or T cells enriched from blood (not recorded which). These receptors came from a woman between 18 and 29 years old with acute COVID-19. Both conserved end residues are part of each CDR3. A D gene is named only where the DNA matches it firmly. Some rows have no size entry. The others give once, few or many, or a class for an expanded clone.

v_call: TRBV9; d_call: TRBD1; cdr3_length: 12; clone_size: NA; j_call: TRBJ1-1; cdr3_nt: TGTGCCAGCAGCGCGCGGGACAGTGAAGCTTTCTTT; cdr3_aa: CASSARDSEAFF
v_call: TRBV10-3; d_call: NA; cdr3_length: 15; clone_size: NA; j_call: TRBJ1-5; cdr3_nt: TGTGCCATCAGTCCCTCGGGGGGGGAGGGACAGCCCCAGCATTTT; cdr3_aa: CAISPSGGEGQPQHF
v_call: TRBV7-3; d_call: NA; cdr3_length: 13; clone_size: NA; j_call: TRBJ2-2; cdr3_nt: TGTGCCAGCAGCTTCGGACTGACCGGGGAGCTGTTTTTT; cdr3_aa: CASSFGLTGELFF
v_call: TRBV19; d_call: TRBD1; cdr3_length: 16; clone_size: NA; j_call: TRBJ2-1; cdr3_nt: TGTGCCAGTAGTATCGCCGGGACAGAGAGTTACAATGAGCAGTTCTTC; cdr3_aa: CASSIAGTESYNEQFF
v_call: TRBV7-3; d_call: NA; cdr3_length: 15; clone_size: NA; j_call: TRBJ1-2; cdr3_nt: TGTGCCAGCAGCTTAGCGGGGGGCGAAAACTATGGCTACACCTTC; cdr3_aa: CASSLAGGENYGYTF
v_call: TRBV3-1/TRBV3-2; d_call: TRBD1; cdr3_length: 17; clone_size: NA; j_call: TRBJ1-2; cdr3_nt: TGTGCCAGCAGCCAAGGGGACAGGGGGATCGGTAACTATGGCTACACCTTC; cdr3_aa: CASSQGDRGIGNYGYTF
v_call: TRBV11-2; d_call: NA; cdr3_length: 14; clone_size: NA; j_call: TRBJ2-1; cdr3_nt: TGTGCCAGCAGCTTAGATCGACTGGAGAATGAGCAGTTCTTC; cdr3_aa: CASSLDRLENEQFF
v_call: TRBV9; d_call: NA; cdr3_length: 12; clone_size: once; j_call: TRBJ1-4; cdr3_nt: TGTGCCAGCAGCGTAGGCAGTGAAAAACTGTTTTTT; cdr3_aa: CASSVGSEKLFF
v_call: TRBV5-1; d_call: NA; cdr3_length: 15; clone_size: NA; j_call: TRBJ1-1; cdr3_nt: TGCGCCAGCAGCCCGGTAGAGGTCATGAACACTGAAGCTTTCTTT; cdr3_aa: CASSPVEVMNTEAFF
v_call: TRBV6-5; d_call: NA; cdr3_length: 11; clone_size: NA; j_call: TRBJ1-2; cdr3_nt: TGTGCCAGCGGTTTCCCGCGTGGCTACACCTTC; cdr3_aa: CASGFPRGYTF
v_call: TRBV5-1; d_call: TRBD1; cdr3_length: 12; clone_size: NA; j_call: TRBJ1-3; cdr3_nt: TGCGCCAGCGGGGACAGCGGAAACACCATATATTTT; cdr3_aa: CASGDSGNTIYF
v_call: TRBV25-1; d_call: NA; cdr3_length: 14; clone_size: NA; j_call: TRBJ1-2; cdr3_nt: TGTGCCAGCACAGACCCGTTCGAGGACTATGGCTACACCTTC; cdr3_aa: CASTDPFEDYGYTF
v_call: TRBV27; d_call: TRBD1; cdr3_length: 15; clone_size: NA; j_call: TRBJ2-7; cdr3_nt: TGTGCCAGCAAACCGACAGGGCGAATCTCCTACGAGCAGTACTTC; cdr3_aa: CASKPTGRISYEQYF
v_call: TRBV5-4; d_call: TRBD1; cdr3_length: 15; clone_size: NA; j_call: TRBJ2-1; cdr3_nt: TGTGCCAGCAGCTTCTGGGACAGGGGTGATGATGAGCAGTTCTTC; cdr3_aa: CASSFWDRGDDEQFF
v_call: TRBV6-5; d_call: NA; cdr3_length: 11; clone_size: NA; j_call: TRBJ1-1; cdr3_nt: TGTGCCAGCAAACGAGGCCGGGGAGCTTTCTTT; cdr3_aa: CASKRGRGAFF
v_call: TRBV18; d_call: NA; cdr3_length: 15; clone_size: NA; j_call: TRBJ1-6; cdr3_nt: TGTGCCAGCTCACCCGTCATAGGAGAAAATTCACCCCTCCACTTT; cdr3_aa: CASSPVIGENSPLHF
v_call: TRBV5-6; d_call: TRBD1; cdr3_length: 16; clone_size: few; j_call: TRBJ1-6; cdr3_nt: TGTGCCAGCAGCTTGGCTGACAGGGGGCGCGGTTCACCCCTCCACTTT; cdr3_aa: CASSLADRGRGSPLHF
v_call: TRBV28; d_call: TRBD2; cdr3_length: 15; clone_size: NA; j_call: TRBJ2-1; cdr3_nt: TGTGCCAGTGGACTTCAGCGGGAGGGCCCCAATGAGCAGTTCTTC; cdr3_aa: CASGLQREGPNEQFF
v_call: TRBV6-5; d_call: NA; cdr3_length: 15; clone_size: NA; j_call: TRBJ2-7; cdr3_nt: TGTGCCAGCAGTTACGTAGCGGTGAGCTCCTACGAGCAGTACTTC; cdr3_aa: CASSYVAVSSYEQYF
v_call: TRBV3-1/TRBV3-2; d_call: TRBD1; cdr3_length: 15; clone_size: NA; j_call: TRBJ1-4; cdr3_nt: TGTGCCAGCAGCCACTCGACAGGGGGAGGCGAAAAACTGTTTTTT; cdr3_aa: CASSHSTGGGEKLFF
v_call: TRBV28; d_call: NA; cdr3_length: 16; clone_size: NA; j_call: TRBJ1-4; cdr3_nt: TGTGCCAGCAGCCGCACCGCTAGGTCCTTGTATGAGGAACTGTTTTTT; cdr3_aa: CASSRTARSLYEELFF
v_call: TRBV9; d_call: NA; cdr3_length: 12; clone_size: NA; j_call: TRBJ2-1; cdr3_nt: TGTGCCAGCAGCGTATACGGGGGTGAGCAGTTCTTC; cdr3_aa: CASSVYGGEQFF
v_call: TRBV6-5; d_call: TRBD1; cdr3_length: 14; clone_size: NA; j_call: TRBJ2-7; cdr3_nt: TGTGCCAGCACGCTAGGACAGGGCCCCTACGAGCAGTACTTC; cdr3_aa: CASTLGQGPYEQYF
v_call: TRBV29-1; d_call: NA; cdr3_length: 12; clone_size: once; j_call: TRBJ2-7; cdr3_nt: TGCAGCGTTTCCACTACGAGGGCAGAGCAGTACTTC; cdr3_aa: CSVSTTRAEQYF
v_call: TRBV28; d_call: TRBD2; cdr3_length: 16; clone_size: NA; j_call: TRBJ2-3; cdr3_nt: TGTGCCAGCAGTTGCCGACTAGCGGGAGTTCAAGATACGCAGTATTTT; cdr3_aa: CASSCRLAGVQDTQYF
v_call: TRBV27; d_call: TRBD1; cdr3_length: 14; clone_size: NA; j_call: TRBJ2-5; cdr3_nt: TGTGCCAGCAGCCCGACAGGGGCTGGAGAGACCCAGTACTTC; cdr3_aa: CASSPTGAGETQYF
v_call: TRBV28; d_call: NA; cdr3_length: 11; clone_size: NA; j_call: TRBJ1-1; cdr3_nt: TGTGCCAGCAGAGTTCACAGTGAAGCTTTCTTT; cdr3_aa: CASRVHSEAFF
v_call: TRBV7-9; d_call: TRBD2; cdr3_length: 16; clone_size: few; j_call: TRBJ2-1; cdr3_nt: TGTGCCAGCAGCTTAGGGGCGGGACTAGCGGGAAATGAGCAGTTCTTC; cdr3_aa: CASSLGAGLAGNEQFF
v_call: TRBV7-2; d_call: NA; cdr3_length: 15; clone_size: few; j_call: TRBJ1-2; cdr3_nt: TGTGCCAGCAGCTTAGTCGCAGGGCCCTCCGAGGGCTACACCTTC; cdr3_aa: CASSLVAGPSEGYTF
v_call: TRBV10-1; d_call: TRBD2; cdr3_length: 15; clone_size: NA; j_call: TRBJ2-2; cdr3_nt: TGCGCCAGCAGTGCTAGCGGAACCTACACCGGGGAGCTGTTTTTT; cdr3_aa: CASSASGTYTGELFF
v_call: TRBV7-9; d_call: NA; cdr3_length: 13; clone_size: once; j_call: TRBJ2-1; cdr3_nt: TGTGCCAGCAGCTTAGGGAGTAGCAATGAGCAGTTCTTC; cdr3_aa: CASSLGSSNEQFF
v_call: TRBV19; d_call: TRBD1; cdr3_length: 19; clone_size: once; j_call: TRBJ1-3; cdr3_nt: TGTGCCAGTAGTATACAAGGTCAGGGGGTATCCTCCTCTGGAAACACCATATATTTT; cdr3_aa: CASSIQGQGVSSSGNTIYF
v_call: TRBV10-1; d_call: TRBD2; cdr3_length: 22; clone_size: once; j_call: TRBJ2-2; cdr3_nt: TGCGCCAGCAGTGGCTCTTCCCCGGGACTAGCGGGATATGCGGCAAACACCGGGGAGCTGTTTTTT; cdr3_aa: CASSGSSPGLAGYAANTGELFF
v_call: TRBV28; d_call: NA; cdr3_length: 13; clone_size: NA; j_call: TRBJ1-3; cdr3_nt: TGTGCCAGCGACCAGGGGTTCGGAAACACCATATATTTT; cdr3_aa: CASDQGFGNTIYF
v_call: TRBV18; d_call: NA; cdr3_length: 14; clone_size: NA; j_call: TRBJ2-2; cdr3_nt: TGTGCCAGCTCACCACTAGACTTGAATTTGGAGCTGTTTTTT; cdr3_aa: CASSPLDLNLELFF
v_call: TRBV19; d_call: TRBD1; cdr3_length: 13; clone_size: NA; j_call: TRBJ1-1; cdr3_nt: TGTGCCAGTAGTATGGGACAGAGAACTGAAGCTTTCTTT; cdr3_aa: CASSMGQRTEAFF
v_call: TRBV5-6; d_call: NA; cdr3_length: 12; clone_size: NA; j_call: TRBJ2-7; cdr3_nt: TGTGCCAGCAGCTCAGGCTCCTACGAGCAGTACTTC; cdr3_aa: CASSSGSYEQYF
v_call: TRBV28; d_call: NA; cdr3_length: 15; clone_size: NA; j_call: TRBJ1-6; cdr3_nt: TGTGCCAGCACCACTCCACAGGGCAGCAATTCACCCCTCCACTTT; cdr3_aa: CASTTPQGSNSPLHF
v_call: TRBV19; d_call: TRBD1; cdr3_length: 13; clone_size: NA; j_call: TRBJ2-2; cdr3_nt: TGTGCCACTAAGGGACAGGGAACCGGGGAGCTGTTTTTT; cdr3_aa: CATKGQGTGELFF
v_call: TRBV6-1; d_call: NA; cdr3_length: 16; clone_size: NA; j_call: TRBJ1-6; cdr3_nt: TGTGCCAGCAGTGAAGCGAGGCTTCCGGGGGATTCACCCCTCCACTTT; cdr3_aa: CASSEARLPGDSPLHF
v_call: TRBV7-3; d_call: TRBD1; cdr3_length: 15; clone_size: NA; j_call: TRBJ2-3; cdr3_nt: TGTGCCAGCAGCTCACTACAGGGGAGCACAGATACGCAGTATTTT; cdr3_aa: CASSSLQGSTDTQYF
v_call: TRBV7-8; d_call: NA; cdr3_length: 13; clone_size: NA; j_call: TRBJ1-2; cdr3_nt: TGTGCCAGCAGCGCCCGACAGATTCATGGCTACACCTTC; cdr3_aa: CASSARQIHGYTF
v_call: TRBV9; d_call: NA; cdr3_length: 15; clone_size: once; j_call: TRBJ2-1; cdr3_nt: TGTGCCAGCAGCGGCCAGCGGCATTCCTACAATGAGCAGTTCTTC; cdr3_aa: CASSGQRHSYNEQFF
v_call: TRBV9; d_call: NA; cdr3_length: 14; clone_size: NA; j_call: TRBJ1-1; cdr3_nt: TGTGCCAGCGCCGGAGGGGGGGTGGGCGCTGAAGCTTTCTTT; cdr3_aa: CASAGGGVGAEAFF
v_call: TRBV10-3; d_call: TRBD2; cdr3_length: 14; clone_size: NA; j_call: TRBJ2-1; cdr3_nt: TGTGCCATCAGAGCGGGACTCGCAAACAATGAGCAGTTCTTC; cdr3_aa: CAIRAGLANNEQFF
v_call: TRBV7-9; d_call: NA; cdr3_length: 14; clone_size: NA; j_call: TRBJ1-3; cdr3_nt: TGTGCCAGCAGCTTAGATCTTTCTGGAAACACCATATATTTT; cdr3_aa: CASSLDLSGNTIYF
v_call: TRBV5-6; d_call: NA; cdr3_length: 14; clone_size: NA; j_call: TRBJ2-1; cdr3_nt: TGTGCCAGCAGCCCAAGGTACGGGGGATATGAGCAGTTCTTC; cdr3_aa: CASSPRYGGYEQFF
v_call: TRBV15; d_call: NA; cdr3_length: 17; clone_size: NA; j_call: TRBJ1-6; cdr3_nt: TGTGCCACCAGAGGGGCCGTCGCGGGGGTTCTCTGTCCACCCCTCCACTTT; cdr3_aa: CATRGAVAGVLCPPLHF
v_call: TRBV29-1; d_call: TRBD1; cdr3_length: 12; clone_size: NA; j_call: TRBJ2-2; cdr3_nt: TGCAGCGTGGGACAGTTGGCCGGGGAGCTGTTTTTT; cdr3_aa: CSVGQLAGELFF
v_call: TRBV3-1/TRBV3-2; d_call: TRBD1; cdr3_length: 15; clone_size: NA; j_call: TRBJ1-6; cdr3_nt: TGTGCCAGCAGCCTCTCCGGGACAGTTAATTCACCCCTCCACTTT; cdr3_aa: CASSLSGTVNSPLHF
v_call: TRBV7-3; d_call: NA; cdr3_length: 13; clone_size: NA; j_call: TRBJ1-1; cdr3_nt: TGTGCCAGCAGCTTAAATAGGAACACTGAAGCTTTCTTT; cdr3_aa: CASSLNRNTEAFF
v_call: TRBV30; d_call: NA; cdr3_length: 13; clone_size: NA; j_call: TRBJ1-5; cdr3_nt: TGTGCCTGGAGTCAGGAAGGCAATCAGCCCCAGCATTTT; cdr3_aa: CAWSQEGNQPQHF
v_call: TRBV19; d_call: NA; cdr3_length: 13; clone_size: NA; j_call: TRBJ1-5; cdr3_nt: TGTGCCAGTAGTCAACAGGCCAATCAGCCCCAGCATTTT; cdr3_aa: CASSQQANQPQHF
v_call: TRBV6-1; d_call: NA; cdr3_length: 15; clone_size: NA; j_call: TRBJ1-2; cdr3_nt: TGTGCCAGCAGTGAAGCGCTTAGGGGTATCTATGGCTACACCTTC; cdr3_aa: CASSEALRGIYGYTF
v_call: TRBV19; d_call: NA; cdr3_length: 15; clone_size: NA; j_call: TRBJ2-2; cdr3_nt: TGTGCCAGTAGGTTCCTAGGCGGTGCTGCCGGGGAGCTGTTTTTT; cdr3_aa: CASRFLGGAAGELFF
v_call: TRBV6-1; d_call: NA; cdr3_length: 15; clone_size: NA; j_call: TRBJ2-1; cdr3_nt: TGTGCCAGCAGTGAATCCCGGGATTCCTACAATGAGCAGTTCTTC; cdr3_aa: CASSESRDSYNEQFF
v_call: TRBV29-1; d_call: TRBD1; cdr3_length: 12; clone_size: NA; j_call: TRBJ2-7; cdr3_nt: TGCAGCGCGGGACAGCCCCCCTACGAGCAGTACTTC; cdr3_aa: CSAGQPPYEQYF